The 3 T cell receptor beta chains listed next were all sequenced from one sample in a study of cytomegalovirus exposure and HLA in healthy donors. Use of 60 Vbeta and 13 Jbeta primers characterized the PCR. Profiled with immunoSEQ multiplex PCR; TCRdb holds only in-frame clones, not every one. This table has nearly 300,000 clones, 80% to 90% appearing once. The specimen sequenced was PBMCs. These receptors came from a man aged 35 to 55 in good health and CMV-seropositive.

This clone appeared a single time. This chain links TRBV5-4 with TRBJ1-1; no reliable D call. Trimming shortened V by 0 bases and J by 10 bases, and 16 bases separated the two germline ends. Germline CDR1 and CDR2: SGHNT and YYREEE (reference sequence). The length of the CDR3 is 14 residues. Written as DNA, the CDR3 is TGTGCCAGCAGCTTGGGACTCACTTTAGGTCGAGCTTTCTTT. Residues: CASSLGLTLGRAFF.

In regard to this clone: The junction departs from germline at one end; a sequencing error may be responsible. The chain recombines TRBV7-9 with TRBJ2-7; TRBD1 might be the D (7 bases). CDR1 is SEHNR and CDR2 is FQNEAQ in the germline V gene (reference sequence). This CDR3 is 13 amino acids long. The CDR3 is CASSLSGGIEEYF. The CDR3 DNA sequence: TGTGCCAGCAGCTTATCAGGGGGGATCGAGGAGTACTTC.

This sequence joins TRBV5-6 and TRBJ2-7, with 10 bases identical to TRBD1. The germline V gene has CDR1 SGHDT and CDR2 YYEEEE. The CDR3 loop spans 15 amino acids. V trimming: 4 bases; J trimming: 3 bases; junction bases outside the gene matches: 7. The CDR3 DNA reads as TGTGCCAGCAGCATAGACAGGGGGCGCATCTACGAGCAGTACTTC. Protein sequence: CASSIDRGRIYEQYF. Complete variable domain (other parts from reference TRBV5-6 and TRBJ2-7): DAGVTQSPTHLIKTRGQQVTLRCSPKSGHDTVSWYQQALGQGPQFIFQYYEEEERQRGNFPDRFSGHQFPNYSSELNVNALLLGDSALYLCASSIDRGRIYEQYFGPGTRLTVT.